Listed below are T cell receptor beta chains from one sample, sequenced in a study of Ad26.COV2.S vaccination and SARS-CoV-2 variants. The method was immunoSEQ multiplex PCR; TCRdb's version includes in-frame clones alone and lacks a portion of them. In the table there are some 520,000 clones, around nine tenths of which are singletons. Here the sequenced sample was peripheral blood, taken in a trial of Ad26.COV2.S vaccine versus placebo. These TCRs come from a person aged 18 to 65 who received the Ad26.COV2.S COVID-19 vaccine or a placebo. Both conserved end residues are part of each CDR3. D genes are given only for firm matches. The size of a clone is reported for some rows only, either as once, few or many, or as a class for expanded clones.

j_call cdr3_length d_call clone_size v_call cdr3_nt cdr3_aa
TRBJ2-2 15 NA NA TRBV6-2/TRBV6-3 TGTGCCAGCAGTCCGACTACCGGGCGGACCGGGGAGCTGTTTTTT CASSPTTGRTGELFF
TRBJ2-5 16 TRBD2 NA TRBV4-1 TGCGCCAGCAGCCAAGATTGGGTAGCGGGAGAAGAGACCCAGTACTTC CASSQDWVAGEETQYF
TRBJ2-3 14 NA NA TRBV7-3 TGTGCCAGCAGCGACGGGCTAGTGACAGATACGCAGTATTTT CASSDGLVTDTQYF
TRBJ2-1 17 TRBD1 NA TRBV27 TGTGCCAGCAGTTCCCTACCCGGGACAGGGGCCTACAATGAGCAGTTCTTC CASSSLPGTGAYNEQFF
TRBJ1-1 10 NA NA TRBV20-1 TGCAGTGCTAGATTCACTGAAGCTTTCTTT CSARFTEAFF
TRBJ1-5 13 NA once TRBV12-3/TRBV12-4 TGTGCCAGCAGTTCAACATGGAATCAGCCCCAGCATTTT CASSSTWNQPQHF
TRBJ2-5 14 TRBD2 NA TRBV5-1 TGCGCCAGCAGCCGGACTAGCCTCTTCGAGACCCAGTACTTC CASSRTSLFETQYF
TRBJ2-1 14 TRBD2 NA TRBV3-1/TRBV3-2 TGTGCCAGCAGCCTGGGAGGGCGGTACAATGAGCAGTTCTTC CASSLGGRYNEQFF
TRBJ2-1 15 NA NA TRBV19 TGTGCCAGTAGTATTAGCCGGGACAAAAGCAATGAGCAGTTCTTC CASSISRDKSNEQFF
TRBJ2-5 14 NA few TRBV29-1 TGCAGCGTCGCTCTTTGGCCCTACCAAGAGACCCAGTACTTC CSVALWPYQETQYF
TRBJ2-7 17 NA NA TRBV7-8 TGTGCCAGCAGCTTCGAAATCCTGCGGGGAACCTACTACGAGCAGTACTTC CASSFEILRGTYYEQYF
TRBJ1-2 15 NA once TRBV6-2/TRBV6-3 TGTGCCAGCAGCTCCGACTCAGGAGGTTCCTATGGCTACACCTTC CASSSDSGGSYGYTF
TRBJ1-2 13 NA NA TRBV24-1 TGTGCCACCAGCGAACAGGGTGGCTATGGCTACACCTTC CATSEQGGYGYTF
TRBJ1-1 13 TRBD1 NA TRBV10-3 TGTGCCACCTCCGGGACAGTTAACACTGAAGCTTTCTTT CATSGTVNTEAFF
TRBJ2-5 16 TRBD1 NA TRBV23-1 TGCGCCAGCAGTCACCCGGACAGGGGAGTCCAAGAGACCCAGTACTTC CASSHPDRGVQETQYF
TRBJ1-5 15 TRBD1 NA TRBV5-1 TGCGCCAGCAGCTTAGGACAGGGGGGGAATCAGCCCCAGCATTTT CASSLGQGGNQPQHF
TRBJ2-2 14 NA few TRBV5-1 TGCGCCAGCAGCTCAGCTCTGGGGGCCGGGGAGCTGTTTTTT CASSSALGAGELFF
TRBJ2-7 15 NA once TRBV9 TGTGCCAGCAGCGCCAAGGAGGGCCGGGGATACGAGCAGTACTTC CASSAKEGRGYEQYF
TRBJ2-7 15 TRBD2 few TRBV6-6 TGTGCCAGCAGCCTCGGACTAGCGGGGACCTACGAGCAGTACTTC CASSLGLAGTYEQYF
TRBJ1-6 13 NA few TRBV7-9 TGTGCCAGCAGCCCTGGGGTTATATCACCCCTCCACTTT CASSPGVISPLHF
TRBJ1-1 13 NA NA TRBV6-2/TRBV6-3 TGTGCCAGCAGTTCCATCGGGGGCACTGAAGCTTTCTTT CASSSIGGTEAFF
TRBJ2-3 13 NA NA TRBV9 TGTGCCAGCAGCGTAGGGACAGAAGATACGCAGTATTTT CASSVGTEDTQYF
TRBJ2-3 12 TRBD2 NA TRBV6-2/TRBV6-3 TGTGCCAGTAGCGGGAGCACAGATACGCAGTATTTT CASSGSTDTQYF
TRBJ2-2 17 TRBD2 NA TRBV28 TGTGCCAGCAGTCCGCGGACTAGCGGGAGAAATACCGGGGAGCTGTTTTTT CASSPRTSGRNTGELFF
TRBJ1-2 13 NA NA TRBV19 TGTGCCAGTAGTATAGGACTGACTATGCGCTACACCTTC CASSIGLTMRYTF
TRBJ2-7 14 NA NA TRBV5-1 TGCGCCAGCAGTCCCCTCCAGGGGGGGTACGAGCAGTACTTC CASSPLQGGYEQYF
TRBJ2-2 15 TRBD2 few TRBV9 TGTGCCAGCAGCGAGGGCGGGAGTACTACCGGGGAGCTGTTTTTT CASSEGGSTTGELFF
TRBJ2-2 18 NA NA TRBV5-1 TGCGCCAGCAGCTTTTCTTCGTATGGACAGGGAGGGGCCGGGGAGCTGTTTTTT CASSFSSYGQGGAGELFF
TRBJ2-7 15 TRBD2 NA TRBV5-4 TGTGCCAGCAGTGAATGGACTAGCGGTCGCTACGAGCAGTACTTC CASSEWTSGRYEQYF
TRBJ1-2 12 NA NA TRBV28 TGTGCCAGCGGGCAGTTAACGAGAGGCTACACCTTC CASGQLTRGYTF
TRBJ2-4 16 TRBD2 NA TRBV19 TGTGCCAGTTCGTTAGCGGGAGGTGGGGCCAAAAACATTCAGTACTTC CASSLAGGGAKNIQYF
TRBJ2-7 21 NA NA TRBV7-6 TGTGCCAGCAGCTTACGTACCGGGACAGGGAGTCTAGCGGGGAAAACCTACGAGCAGTACTTC CASSLRTGTGSLAGKTYEQYF
TRBJ1-1 16 NA few TRBV7-9 TGTGCCAGCAGCTTAGAGTCAGTAGGTGGGCGGGCTGAAGCTTTCTTT CASSLESVGGRAEAFF
TRBJ2-1 14 NA NA TRBV27 TGTGCCAGCAGTTATCAGAGATTGTACAATGAGCAGTTCTTC CASSYQRLYNEQFF
TRBJ2-7 15 TRBD2 few TRBV5-1 TGCGCCAGCAGGATCTCAGCGGGAGTTCTTTACGAGCAGTACTTC CASRISAGVLYEQYF
TRBJ2-3 11 NA NA TRBV29-1 TGCAGCGCCGGGGACTCGACCACGCAGTATTTT CSAGDSTTQYF
TRBJ1-1 17 TRBD1 NA TRBV28 TGTGCCAGCAGTCAGAGACAGGGAGGGAGGATGAAAACTGAAGCTTTCTTT CASSQRQGGRMKTEAFF
TRBJ2-7 14 NA NA TRBV3-1/TRBV3-2 TGTGCCAGTAAATCGACAGTGCCTACCTACGAGCAGTACTTC CASKSTVPTYEQYF
TRBJ2-3 14 NA NA TRBV5-6 TGTGCCAGCAGCCTTAAGAGTAGCACAGATACGCAGTATTTT CASSLKSSTDTQYF
TRBJ2-1 14 NA NA TRBV6-2/TRBV6-3 TGTGCCAGCAGTTACTCCGTGACAGGCCCAAGACAGTTCTTC CASSYSVTGPRQFF